Shown below are 17 T cell receptor beta chains from a single sample sequenced in a study of tumor and adjacent non-tumor tissue in lung cancer. RNA was extracted from bulk tissue without any cell sorting. Three rounds of nested PCR, following a modified ARM-PCR protocol, produced the TCRbeta library. TCRdb used MiXCR to reprocess the multiplex PCR reads, holding one entry per CDR3 protein. The data contain just over 200,000 distinct CDR3 sequences, less than 80% of them singletons. Sequenced sample: lung tumor tissue. These receptors all stem from a man in his 60s with non-small cell lung cancer.

Of note for this clonotype: Compared with germline, one end of the junction differs, possibly owing to a read error. The chain recombines TRBV28 with TRBJ2-4, with 8 bases fitting TRBD1. CDR1 and CDR2 from the germline V gene are MDHEN and SYDVKM. CDR3 length: 16 residues. CDR3 DNA sequence: TGTGCCAGCAGCTCAGGGGGCGGCGTGGCCAAAAACATTCAGTATTTC. Its protein product is CASSSGGGVAKNIQYF.

About this clonotype itself: The germline gene is not matched at one end of the junction; a read error may be the cause. The chain has TRBV4-3 and TRBJ2-3; D possibly corresponds to TRBD1 (6 bases). CDR3 size: 16 residues. Germline V gene data show CDR1 as LGHNA and CDR2 as YSLEER. CDR3 protein: CASSQDTGTQADTQYF. Here the CDR3 DNA reads TGCGCCAGCAGCCAAGACACAGGGACGCAAGCGGATACACAGTATTTT.

As to this clonotype: An end of the junction differs from the germline gene, which may be a read error. The chain recombines TRBV20-1 with TRBJ2-7, with 7 bases matching TRBD2. CDR3 size: 14 residues. CDR1 and CDR2 from the germline V gene are DFQATT and SNEGSKA (reference sequence). CDR3 nucleotide sequence: TGCGGTGCTGGAAGGTTAGCGGGTCCCTACGAGCAGTACTTC. Encoded protein: CGAGRLAGPYEQYF.

In the case of this clonotype: This CDR3 fails to terminate in the conserved phenylalanine or tryptophan, so it likely reflects a read error. V and J are TRBV6-5 and TRBJ1-5, with D tentatively TRBD1 (6 bases). The CDR3 has 15 amino acids. The germline gives CDR1 MNHEY, CDR2 SVGAGI. As DNA, the CDR3 is TGTGTCAGCAGTCTGAGGGGGATCGGCAATCAGCCCCAGCATTTG. Translation gives CVSSLRGIGNQPQHL.

Concerning this clonotype: The CDR3 does not close with the conserved phenylalanine or tryptophan, likely indicating a read error. This sequence joins TRBV4-2 and TRBJ1-2; a possible D gene is TRBD1 (6 bases). The CDR3 totals 15 residues. Per the germline V gene, CDR1 is LGHNA and CDR2 is YNFKEQ. Trimming cost V 1 base and J 6 bases, with 15 bases left between them. The CDR3 sequence is CASSQAPTGRHGYTL. The CDR3 nucleotides read TGTGCCAGCAGCCAAGCCCCTACAGGGAGGCATGGCTACACCTTA.

This chain links TRBV20-1 with TRBJ2-3; 9 positions agree with TRBD1. The germline gives CDR1 DFQATT, CDR2 SNEGSKA (reference sequence). The CDR3 runs to 17 residues. The V gene end was trimmed by 0 bases and the J gene end by 3 bases; junction bases not matched to a gene: 10. The CDR3 loop is CSARDFMGQGVTDTQYF. CDR3 DNA: TGCAGTGCTAGAGATTTCATGGGACAGGGTGTTACAGATACGCAGTATTTT.

V gene TRBV20-1 combines with J gene TRBJ2-1, with TRBD2 matching 9 bases. Germline CDR1 DFQATT, CDR2 SNEGSKA (reference sequence). There are 16 residues in the CDR3. V lost 4 bases and J lost 3; bases outside the gene matches: 10. CDR3 bases: TGCAGTGCTAAGGGGATTGGGCGGGAGGGCTACAATGAGCAGTTCTTC. Residues: CSAKGIGREGYNEQFF.

Concerning this clonotype: The junction does not match germline at one end; this may be a read error. The rearrangement uses TRBV29-1 and TRBJ2-3; D gene uncertain. The CDR3 is made up of 16 amino acids. CDR1 is SQVTM and CDR2 is ANQGSEA in the germline V gene. CDR3 in amino acids: CSVGGTASQLTDTQYF. The CDR3 region has the DNA TGCAGTGTTGGTGGAACTGCCTCTCAACTCACAGATACGCAGTATTTT.

This chain joins TRBV29-1 and TRBJ2-3; TRBD2 agrees at 15 bases. The CDR3 extends over 14 amino acids. In germline, CDR1 is SQVTM, CDR2 ANQGSEA. V lost 7 bases, J lost 8 bases, and 7 bases stayed unmatched. The CDR3 is CSAQPGLAGGTQYF. The CDR3 DNA sequence: TGCAGCGCCCAACCGGGACTAGCGGGAGGTACGCAGTATTTT.

On this clonotype: Its ends do not fully match the called genes, so a read error is possible. This chain uses TRBV5-5 with TRBJ2-5; TRBD1 agrees at 9 bases. This CDR3 contains 16 residues. CDR1 and CDR2 from the germline V gene are SGHKS and YYEKEE (reference sequence). The CDR3 region has the DNA TGTGCAAGCATCTTTCTTCGCGGGACAGGGCAAGAGACCCAGTACTTC. Translating it yields CASIFLRGTGQETQYF.

In the case of this clonotype: One end of the junction fails to match germline, which may point to a read error. The chain has TRBV11-3 and TRBJ2-3; 7 bases are shared with TRBD1. This CDR3 region has 13 residues. Per germline, CDR1 SGHNT and CDR2 YENEEA. CDR3 in amino acids: CTSSFQGTDAQYF. The DNA of the CDR3 is TGTACCAGCAGCTTTCAGGGGACAGATGCGCAGTATTTT.

About this clonotype: Germline is not matched at one junction end, which may reflect a read error. CDR3 amino acids: CASRGVPSGSSNEQLF. Written as DNA, the CDR3 is TGTGCCAGCAGAGGCGTCCCTAGCGGGAGTTCTAATGAGCAGCTCTTC. The rearrangement links TRBV6-1 to TRBJ2-1; 10 bases match TRBD2. Germline V gives CDR1 MNHNS, CDR2 SASEGT. This CDR3 has 16 residues.

Concerning this clonotype: With a much larger clone just one base away, this may be a read error. This rearrangement joins TRBV14 to TRBJ1-2; tentatively, D is TRBD1 (6 bases). This CDR3 is 13 amino acids long. CDR1 is SGHDN, CDR2 FVKESK, per germline. The CDR3: CTSRDTTNYGYTF. The DNA for the CDR3 is TGTACCAGCCGGGACACTACTAACTATGGCTACACCTTC.

The chain has TRBV7-9 and TRBJ2-7, with TRBD1 as a possible D gene (5 bases). The CDR3 length is 13 residues. Germline CDR1 reads SEHNR; CDR2 reads FQNEAQ (reference sequence). CDR3 residues: CARSSDTTYEQYF. The CDR3, as DNA: TGTGCTAGAAGCTCGGACACAACCTACGAGCAGTACTTC.

The chain uses TRBV11-2 and TRBJ2-5, with D hard to call. Trimming shortened V by 2 bases and J by 2 bases, and 6 bases separated the two germline ends. The CDR3 runs to 13 residues. Germline lookup yields CDR1 SGHAT and CDR2 FQNNGV. Here the CDR3 DNA reads TGTGCCAGCAGCTTACGCTCTCAAGAGACCCAGTACTTC. This sequence encodes CASSLRSQETQYF.

A word on this clonotype: Sequence at one end of the junction differs from germline and may be a read error. The chain recombines TRBV29-1 with TRBJ2-5, with D unclear. CDR1 is SQVTM, CDR2 ANQGSEA, per germline. The CDR3 covers 12 residues. CDR3 amino acids: CSVVAFVETQHF. CDR3 sequence (DNA): TGCAGCGTCGTCGCCTTTGTTGAGACCCAGCACTTC.

Concerning this clonotype itself: The junction shows a germline mismatch at one end, possibly a read error. V gene TRBV29-1 combines with J gene TRBJ1-1; 10 bases line up with TRBD1. This CDR3 contains 16 residues. Germline V CDR1 and CDR2: SQVTM, ANQGSEA. The CDR3 DNA is TGCTGCGTCGGTCACCGGGACAGGGGTTTCGACACTGAAGCTTTCTTT. Protein product: CCVGHRDRGFDTEAFF.